This T cell receptor (beta chain) was captured by sequencing in a study of T-cell memory formation after mild COVID-19. General observations from the study: Chiefly within CM and EM were the contracting CD4+ clones; CD8+ ones were within EMRA.

The CDR3 loop spans 14 amino acids. The V segment lost 8 bases and the J segment 4 bases; nucleotides outside the gene matches: 8. Germline CDR1 and CDR2: MNHNY and SVGAGI (reference sequence). A remark on this clonotype: Its target is unknown.

One entry per CDR3 protein, called by TCRdb with MiXCR from the 5' RACE reads. Counted here are hundreds of thousands of distinct CDR3 sequences, around 8% occurring once; the ten biggest clones make up approximately 23%. This receptor was obtained from a man between 18 and 29 years old who had mild COVID-19 (a few samples of this study predate the infection). Cell type and time point are not known. The chain employs TRBV6-6 and TRBJ2-7; the match to TRBD1 covers 10 bases. The sample was PBMCs or a T cell subset sorted from them (not recorded which). CDR3 nucleotide sequence: TGTGCCAGCGGGAGGGACAGGGGCTTGTACGAGCAGTACTTC. This gives the protein CASGRDRGLYEQYF.